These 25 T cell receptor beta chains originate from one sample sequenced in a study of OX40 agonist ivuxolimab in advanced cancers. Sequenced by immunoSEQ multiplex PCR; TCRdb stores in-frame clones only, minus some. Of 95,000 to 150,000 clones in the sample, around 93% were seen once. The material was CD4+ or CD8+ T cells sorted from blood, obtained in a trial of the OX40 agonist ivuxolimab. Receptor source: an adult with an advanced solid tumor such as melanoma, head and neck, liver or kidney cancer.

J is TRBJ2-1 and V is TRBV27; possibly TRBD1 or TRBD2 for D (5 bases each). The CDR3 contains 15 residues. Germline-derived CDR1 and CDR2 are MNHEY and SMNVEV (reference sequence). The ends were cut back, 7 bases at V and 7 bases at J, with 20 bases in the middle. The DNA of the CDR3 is TGTGCCAGCATAATGGGTCGGGGCCGAGGTAATGAGCAGTTCTTC. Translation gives CASIMGRGRGNEQFF.

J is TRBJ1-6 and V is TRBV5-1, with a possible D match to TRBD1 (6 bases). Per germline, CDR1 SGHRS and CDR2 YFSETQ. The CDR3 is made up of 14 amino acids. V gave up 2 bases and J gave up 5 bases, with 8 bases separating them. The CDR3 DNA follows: TGCGCCAGCAGCTTCGGGACAAATAATTCACCCCTCCACTTT. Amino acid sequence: CASSFGTNNSPLHF. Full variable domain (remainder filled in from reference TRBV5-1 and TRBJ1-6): KAGVTQTPRYLIKTRGQQVTLSCSPISGHRSVSWYQQTPGQGLQFLFEYFSETQRNKGNFPGRFSGRQFSNSRSEMNVSTLELGDSALYLCASSFGTNNSPLHFGNGTRLTVT.

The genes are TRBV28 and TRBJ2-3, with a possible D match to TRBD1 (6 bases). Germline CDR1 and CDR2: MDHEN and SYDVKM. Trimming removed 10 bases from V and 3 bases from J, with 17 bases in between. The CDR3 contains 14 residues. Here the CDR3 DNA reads TGTGCCACTACGCTTGGGGGCCTTACAGATACGCAGTATTTT. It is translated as CATTLGGLTDTQYF.

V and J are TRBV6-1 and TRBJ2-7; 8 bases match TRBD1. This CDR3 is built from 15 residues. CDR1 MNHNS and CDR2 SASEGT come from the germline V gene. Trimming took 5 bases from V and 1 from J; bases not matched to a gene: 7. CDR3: CASSHTTGGSYEQYF. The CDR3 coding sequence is TGTGCCAGCAGTCACACAACAGGGGGGTCCTACGAGCAGTACTTC.

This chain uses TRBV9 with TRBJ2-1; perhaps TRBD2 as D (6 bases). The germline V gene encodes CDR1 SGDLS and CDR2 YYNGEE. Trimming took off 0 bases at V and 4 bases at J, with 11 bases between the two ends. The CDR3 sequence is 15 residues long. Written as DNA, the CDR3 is TGTGCCAGCAGCGTAGGGATGGCGGGGTACAATGAGCAGTTCTTC. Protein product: CASSVGMAGYNEQFF.

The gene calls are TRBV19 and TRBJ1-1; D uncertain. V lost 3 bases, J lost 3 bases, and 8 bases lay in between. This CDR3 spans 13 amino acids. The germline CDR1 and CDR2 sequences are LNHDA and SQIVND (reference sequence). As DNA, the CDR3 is TGTGCCAGTAGTATGGTAAGGGACACTGAAGCTTTCTTT. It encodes CASSMVRDTEAFF.

The CDR3 DNA is TGTGCCAGCAGTTTACCCGGGGGTTGGAAGACCCAGTACTTC. It encodes CASSLPGGWKTQYF. The chain carries TRBV28 and TRBJ2-5; maybe TRBD2 (6 bases). Per germline, CDR1 MDHEN and CDR2 SYDVKM. V gave up 2 bases and J gave up 6 bases, with 13 bases separating them. The CDR3 extends over 14 amino acids.

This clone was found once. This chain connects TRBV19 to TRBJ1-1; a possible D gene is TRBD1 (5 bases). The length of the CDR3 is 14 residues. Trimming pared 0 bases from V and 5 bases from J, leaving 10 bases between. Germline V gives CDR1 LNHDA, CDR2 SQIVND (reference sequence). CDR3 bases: TGTGCCAGTAGTATAGATACGAGGGGAACTGAAGCTTTCTTT. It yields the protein CASSIDTRGTEAFF.

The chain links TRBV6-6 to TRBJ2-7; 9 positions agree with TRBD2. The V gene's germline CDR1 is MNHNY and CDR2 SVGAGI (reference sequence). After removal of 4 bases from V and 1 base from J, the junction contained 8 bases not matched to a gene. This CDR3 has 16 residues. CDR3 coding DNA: TGTGCCAGCAGTTTTTTTGTTAGCGGGAGTTCCTACGAGCAGTACTTC. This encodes CASSFFVSGSSYEQYF.

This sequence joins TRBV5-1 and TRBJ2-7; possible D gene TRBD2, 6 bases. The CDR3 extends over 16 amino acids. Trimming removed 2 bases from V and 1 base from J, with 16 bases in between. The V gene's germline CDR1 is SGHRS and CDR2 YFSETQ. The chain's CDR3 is CASSLTLSGESYEQYF. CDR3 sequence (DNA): TGCGCCAGCAGCTTAACGCTTAGCGGAGAGTCCTACGAGCAGTACTTC. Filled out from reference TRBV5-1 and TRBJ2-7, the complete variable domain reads KAGVTQTPRYLIKTRGQQVTLSCSPISGHRSVSWYQQTPGQGLQFLFEYFSETQRNKGNFPGRFSGRQFSNSRSEMNVSTLELGDSALYLCASSLTLSGESYEQYFGPGTRLTVT.

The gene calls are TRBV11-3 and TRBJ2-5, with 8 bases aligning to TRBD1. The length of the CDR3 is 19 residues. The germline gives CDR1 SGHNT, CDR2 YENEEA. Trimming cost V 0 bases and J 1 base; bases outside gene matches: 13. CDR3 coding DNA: TGTGCCAGCAGCTTAGATGAGTTTAGGACAGGGCCCTTCCAAGAGACCCAGTACTTC. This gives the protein CASSLDEFRTGPFQETQYF.

CDR3: CASSVGLGTTGELFF. The DNA of the CDR3 is TGTGCCAGCAGCGTAGGACTGGGCACGACCGGGGAGCTGTTTTTT. The chain couples TRBV9 to TRBJ2-2; unclear D gene. Deletions cut 0 bases from V and 5 bases from J, with 11 bases between. Germline CDR1 reads SGDLS; CDR2 reads YYNGEE. The CDR3 length is 15 residues.

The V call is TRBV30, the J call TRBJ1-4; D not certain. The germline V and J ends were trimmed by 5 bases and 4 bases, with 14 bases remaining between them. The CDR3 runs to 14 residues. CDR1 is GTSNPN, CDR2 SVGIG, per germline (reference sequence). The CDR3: CAWEAGPFNEKLFF. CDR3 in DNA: TGTGCCTGGGAAGCCGGGCCCTTTAATGAAAAACTGTTTTTT.

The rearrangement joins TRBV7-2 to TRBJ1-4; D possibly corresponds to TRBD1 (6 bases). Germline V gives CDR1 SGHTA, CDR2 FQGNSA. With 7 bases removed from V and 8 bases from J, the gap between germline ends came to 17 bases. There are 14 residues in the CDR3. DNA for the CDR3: TGTGCCAGCACCACAGGGTGGCGGCGAGAAAAACTGTTTTTT. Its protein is CASTTGWRREKLFF.

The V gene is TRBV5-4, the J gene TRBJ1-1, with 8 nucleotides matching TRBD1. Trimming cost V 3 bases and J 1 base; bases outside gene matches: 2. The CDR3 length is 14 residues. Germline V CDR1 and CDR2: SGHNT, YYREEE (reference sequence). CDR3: CASSSGQENTEAFF. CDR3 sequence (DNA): TGTGCCAGCAGCTCGGGACAGGAGAACACTGAAGCTTTCTTT.

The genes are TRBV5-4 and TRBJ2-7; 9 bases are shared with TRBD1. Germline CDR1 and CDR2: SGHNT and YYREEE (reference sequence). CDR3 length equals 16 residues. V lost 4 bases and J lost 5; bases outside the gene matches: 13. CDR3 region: CASSPAGTGRRHEQYF. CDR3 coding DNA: TGTGCCAGCAGCCCCGCCGGGACAGGGAGGCGGCACGAGCAGTACTTC.

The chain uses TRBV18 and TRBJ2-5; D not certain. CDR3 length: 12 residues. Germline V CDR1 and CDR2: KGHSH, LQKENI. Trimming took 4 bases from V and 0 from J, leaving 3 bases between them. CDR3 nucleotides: TGTGCCAGCTCACTCTACCAAGAGACCCAGTACTTC. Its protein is CASSLYQETQYF.

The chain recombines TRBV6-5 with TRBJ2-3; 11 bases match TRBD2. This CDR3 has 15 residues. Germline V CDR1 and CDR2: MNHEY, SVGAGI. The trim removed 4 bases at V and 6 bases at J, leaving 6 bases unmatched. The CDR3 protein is CASSLAGGPFDTQYF. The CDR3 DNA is TGTGCCAGCAGTTTAGCGGGAGGGCCATTCGATACGCAGTATTTT.

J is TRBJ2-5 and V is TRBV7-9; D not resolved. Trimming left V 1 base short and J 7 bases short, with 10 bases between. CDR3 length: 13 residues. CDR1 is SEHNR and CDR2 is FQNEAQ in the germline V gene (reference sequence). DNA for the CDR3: TGTGCCAGCAGCTTAGATAGCACGGGGACCCAGTACTTC. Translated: CASSLDSTGTQYF.

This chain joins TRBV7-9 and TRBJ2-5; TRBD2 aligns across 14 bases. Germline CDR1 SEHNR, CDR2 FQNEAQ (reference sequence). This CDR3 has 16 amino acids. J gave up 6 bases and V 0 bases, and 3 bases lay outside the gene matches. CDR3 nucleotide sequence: TGTGCCAGCAGCTTAGCGGGACTAGCGGGAGTACAGACCCAGTACTTC. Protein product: CASSLAGLAGVQTQYF.

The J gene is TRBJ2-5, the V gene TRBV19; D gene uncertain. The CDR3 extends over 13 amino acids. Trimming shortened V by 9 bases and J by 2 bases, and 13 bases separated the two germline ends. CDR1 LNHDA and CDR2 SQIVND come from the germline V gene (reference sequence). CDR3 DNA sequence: TGTGCCAGCCGTCAGACGGTACAAGAGACCCAGTACTTC. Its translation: CASRQTVQETQYF.

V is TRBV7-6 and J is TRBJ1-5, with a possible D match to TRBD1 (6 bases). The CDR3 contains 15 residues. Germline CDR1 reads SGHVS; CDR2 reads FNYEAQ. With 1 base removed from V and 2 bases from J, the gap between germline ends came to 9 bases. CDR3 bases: TGTGCCAGCAGCTTAGATGCAGGGGGCAATCAGCCCCAGCATTTT. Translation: CASSLDAGGNQPQHF. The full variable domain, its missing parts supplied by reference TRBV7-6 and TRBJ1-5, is GAGVSQSPRYKVTKRGQDVALRCDPISGHVSLYWYRQALGQGPEFLTYFNYEAQQDKSGLPNDRFSAERPEGSISTLTIQRTEQRDSAMYRCASSLDAGGNQPQHFGDGTRLSIL.

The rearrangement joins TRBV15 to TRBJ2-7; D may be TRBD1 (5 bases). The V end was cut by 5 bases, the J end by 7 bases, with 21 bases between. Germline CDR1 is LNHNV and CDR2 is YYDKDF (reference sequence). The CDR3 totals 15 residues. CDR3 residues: CATSGPWTPLGEQYF. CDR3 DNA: TGTGCCACCAGCGGGCCTTGGACACCTCTTGGAGAGCAGTACTTC.

The CDR3, as DNA: TGTGCCAGCAATGGGGGGGGCGGCGCAGCCTACGAGCAGTACTTC. This codes for CASNGGGGAAYEQYF. The genes are TRBV2 and TRBJ2-7; D possibly corresponds to TRBD2 (7 bases). CDR1 and CDR2 (germline): SNHLY, FYNNEI. V was pared by 7 bases and J by 2 bases, with 18 bases between. This CDR3 is 15 amino acids long.

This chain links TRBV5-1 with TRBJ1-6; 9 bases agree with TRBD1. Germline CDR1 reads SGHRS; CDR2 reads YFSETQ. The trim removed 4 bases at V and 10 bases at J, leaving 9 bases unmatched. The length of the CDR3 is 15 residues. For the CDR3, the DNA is TGCGCCAGCAGCCGGGGGGGACAGGGCCAGTCACCCCTCCACTTT. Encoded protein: CASSRGGQGQSPLHF.